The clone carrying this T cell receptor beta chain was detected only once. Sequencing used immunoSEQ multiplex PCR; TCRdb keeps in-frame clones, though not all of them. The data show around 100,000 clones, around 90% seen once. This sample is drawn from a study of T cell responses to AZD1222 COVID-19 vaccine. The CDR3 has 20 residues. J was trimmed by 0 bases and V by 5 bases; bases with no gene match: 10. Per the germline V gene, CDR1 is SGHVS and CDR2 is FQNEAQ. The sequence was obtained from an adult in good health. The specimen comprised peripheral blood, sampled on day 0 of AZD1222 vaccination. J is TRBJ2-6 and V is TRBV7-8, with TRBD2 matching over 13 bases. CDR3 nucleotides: TGTGCCAGCAGCCCCAGACCGGGACTAGCGGGGACCTCTGGGGCCAACGTCCTGACTTTC. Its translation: CASSPRPGLAGTSGANVLTF.